These T cell receptor beta chains were read from a single sample in a study of blood T cell repertoires in COVID-19. Sequenced by immunoSEQ multiplex PCR; TCRdb stores in-frame clones only, minus some. The table shows a few hundred thousand clones, with about 85% occurring only once. Sequences were obtained from PBMCs or T cells enriched from blood (not recorded which). The source is a woman aged 45 to 65 who had been exposed to COVID-19. Both conserved end residues are part of each CDR3. The D gene is left open where the match is weak. Not all rows give a size; the values are once, few, many and, for expanded clones, a class.

TRBJ1-4	TRBD1	few	TRBV29-1	TGCAGCGTCCCGGGACAGGGGACCGGTAAACTGTTTTTT	CSVPGQGTGKLFF
TRBJ1-5	-	-	TRBV5-1	TGCGCCAGCAGCCAGACTTCGACAGATCAGCCCCAGCATTTT	CASSQTSTDQPQHF
TRBJ1-6	-	once	TRBV19	TGTGCCACTCAGACCTTACGGCAGGGGAATTCACCCCTCCACTTT	CATQTLRQGNSPLHF
TRBJ1-2	TRBD1	-	TRBV29-1	TGCAGCGCCCAGCGGGACAGGGGGTATGGCTACACCTTC	CSAQRDRGYGYTF
TRBJ2-5	TRBD2	-	TRBV7-3	TGTGCCAGCAGCCCTACGACTAGCGGGGGGAAAGAGACCCAGTACTTC	CASSPTTSGGKETQYF
TRBJ2-3	TRBD2	-	TRBV9	TGTGCCAGCAGTCCCAGCGGGGGGCGCACAGATACGCAGTATTTT	CASSPSGGRTDTQYF
TRBJ1-5	TRBD1	-	TRBV11-1	TGTGCCAGCAGCTTAGGGACAGGGGGCACCAATCAGCCCCAGCATTTT	CASSLGTGGTNQPQHF
TRBJ2-3	TRBD2	-	TRBV5-1	TGCGCCAGCAGCTTGAACGGGAGGTCTAGCACAGATACGCAGTATTTT	CASSLNGRSSTDTQYF
TRBJ1-2	-	-	TRBV5-1	TGCGCCAGCAGCTTGAGAGGGCTTGAGGGTGGCTACACCTTC	CASSLRGLEGGYTF
TRBJ2-7	TRBD1	-	TRBV11-1	TGTGCCAGCAGCTTTGGGACAGGGTTTTACGAGCAGTACTTC	CASSFGTGFYEQYF
TRBJ1-2	-	-	TRBV6-1	TGTGCCAGCAGTGAATCGGGGGGGGCTAACTATGGCTACACCTTC	CASSESGGANYGYTF
TRBJ1-6	-	-	TRBV12-3/TRBV12-4	TGTGCCAGCAGGCAGGGGAGTGGACCCCTCCACTTT	CASRQGSGPLHF
TRBJ1-5	TRBD1	-	TRBV20-1	TGCAGTGCTAGTCCTGGGACAGGGAAACAGCCCCAGCATTTT	CSASPGTGKQPQHF
TRBJ2-4	-	-	TRBV15	TGTGCCACCAGCAGAGATCCCCAGATGGTAAACATTCAGTACTTC	CATSRDPQMVNIQYF
TRBJ1-3	-	-	TRBV3-1/TRBV3-2	TGTGCCAGCAGTCCGGGGAACACCATATATTTT	CASSPGNTIYF
TRBJ2-4	-	few	TRBV28	TGTGCCAGCAGTTTAGTATCCAGTTTAGCCAAAAACATTCAGTACTTC	CASSLVSSLAKNIQYF
TRBJ1-2	-	-	TRBV7-5	TGTGTCAGAAGCTGGGGGACAGATTATGGCTACACCTTC	CVRSWGTDYGYTF
TRBJ1-2	-	-	TRBV9	TGTGCCAGCAGCGTTGGACAGCGGAATGGCTACACCTTC	CASSVGQRNGYTF
TRBJ1-2	-	-	TRBV7-2	TGTGCCAGCAGCTTATCTTTCCGTGGGAGCAGAGGCTACACCTTC	CASSLSFRGSRGYTF
TRBJ2-1	TRBD2	-	TRBV5-4	TGTGCCAGCAGCGCCTCAAGGAGCGGGGGAGGGAATGAGCAGTTCTTC	CASSASRSGGGNEQFF
TRBJ2-3	-	-	TRBV5-1	TGCGCCAGCAGGTGGGGCCCCCGGGTGACAGATACGCAGTATTTT	CASRWGPRVTDTQYF
TRBJ1-1	-	-	TRBV9	TGTGCCAGCAGCGTAGCTCAGGCAGACGGGGGAGCTTTCTTT	CASSVAQADGGAFF
TRBJ2-7	-	-	TRBV10-2	TGCGCCAGCAGTGAAGGGGGTCAGGGAGCAGGATACGAGCAGTACTTC	CASSEGGQGAGYEQYF
TRBJ1-4	TRBD1	once	TRBV7-3	TGTGCCAGCAGCTTGGGACAGGGTTTTGAAAAACTGTTTTTT	CASSLGQGFEKLFF
TRBJ2-6	-	few	TRBV5-4	TGTGCCAGCAGCTTAGGAGGGTTAGGGGCCAACGTCCTGACTTTC	CASSLGGLGANVLTF
TRBJ1-3	TRBD1	-	TRBV6-5	TGTGCCAGCAGCGGGACAGCGGGAAACACCATATATTTT	CASSGTAGNTIYF
TRBJ2-3	TRBD2	-	TRBV7-2	TGTGCCAGCAGCTTAGTCGCGGCTAGCGGGGGATTCACAGATACGCAGTATTTT	CASSLVAASGGFTDTQYF
TRBJ2-3	-	-	TRBV7-9	TGTGCCAGCAGCTTTCGCGGGGGCACAGATACGCAGTATTTT	CASSFRGGTDTQYF
TRBJ1-6	TRBD1	-	TRBV7-2	TGTGCCAGCAGCGCGCAGACAGGGGGCGGTGGGTCACCCCTCCACTTT	CASSAQTGGGGSPLHF
TRBJ2-7	-	-	TRBV7-2	TGTGCCAGCAGCTTGAGGCCTCCGGGTTACGAGCAGTACTTC	CASSLRPPGYEQYF
TRBJ1-5	TRBD1	many	TRBV28	TGTGCCAGCAGTTTACTTCGACAGGGAAGGCAGCCCCAGCATTTT	CASSLLRQGRQPQHF
TRBJ1-1	-	-	TRBV6-2/TRBV6-3	TGTGCCAGCAGTCGGCGAGGGAACACTGAAGCTTTCTTT	CASSRRGNTEAFF
TRBJ1-2	-	-	TRBV7-2	TGTGCCAGCAGCTTAGTAGTGACGGGGAACTATGGCTACACCTTC	CASSLVVTGNYGYTF
TRBJ2-2	TRBD2	-	TRBV13	TGTGCCAGCAGTTTCAGCGGGGTAGGGACCGGGGAGCTGTTTTTT	CASSFSGVGTGELFF
TRBJ2-7	-	-	TRBV19	TGTGCCAGTAGTATCGGGGGTGGGGCCTACGAGCAGTACTTC	CASSIGGGAYEQYF
TRBJ1-3	-	once	TRBV29-1	TGCAGCGTTGTCATAGCAGGAAACACCATATATTTT	CSVVIAGNTIYF
TRBJ1-1	TRBD1	-	TRBV4-3	TGCGCCAGCAGCCATTACAGGGGTACTGAAGCTTTCTTT	CASSHYRGTEAFF
TRBJ1-1	TRBD1	-	TRBV28	TGTGCCAGCAGCCGACAGGGGGCCTTTAGCCGCACTGAAGCTTTCTTT	CASSRQGAFSRTEAFF
TRBJ2-3	-	-	TRBV9	TGTGCCAGCAGCGCCCGAGATCGCACAGATACGCAGTATTTT	CASSARDRTDTQYF
TRBJ1-3	-	once	TRBV2	TGTGCCAGCAGTGAGCGCTTCCTTCAATGGGGTCGGGGGAACATATATTTT	CASSERFLQWGRGNIYF
TRBJ1-1	-	-	TRBV12-5	TGTGCTAGTGGTTTAGGGGGAAACACTGAAGCTTTCTTT	CASGLGGNTEAFF
TRBJ1-2	TRBD1	-	TRBV7-9	TGTGCCAGCAGCTTAACGGGGACAGGGGGCTATGGCTACACCTTC	CASSLTGTGGYGYTF
TRBJ1-2	TRBD1	-	TRBV19	TGTGCCAGTAGTACCGGGACAGCCTTTTCGGGCTACACCTTC	CASSTGTAFSGYTF
TRBJ1-1	TRBD1	-	TRBV13	TGTGCCAGCAGTGACTACGACAGGGGGCCGGAGACTGAAGCTTTCTTT	CASSDYDRGPETEAFF
TRBJ2-5	-	-	TRBV7-2	TGTGCCAGCAGCACTCGGGGGGCAGTGGAGACCCAGTACTTC	CASSTRGAVETQYF
TRBJ2-1	TRBD1	-	TRBV2	TGTGCCAGCAGGGGACAGGGGGCAACCGAGCAGTTCTTC	CASRGQGATEQFF
TRBJ1-1	-	-	TRBV7-9	TGTGCCAGCAGCGTTTACAGGGTAGCGAAAGCTTTCTTT	CASSVYRVAKAFF
TRBJ1-2	-	once	TRBV19	TGTGCCAGTAGTATCTCAAGAAAGGGGGGCTACACCTTC	CASSISRKGGYTF